A single sample is the source of the 13 T cell receptor beta chains below, sequenced in a study of T-cell reconstitution after alpha-beta-depleted transplantation in children (TCRdb year 2016). Preparation of the library involved PCR. Reads for this sample came from an Illumina HiSeq 2500. Molecular barcoding was employed in the preparation of TCR libraries, with unique molecular identifiers being used to normalize TCRbeta repertoire quantification. The public sequencing data were trimmed at Q25 with fastp and processed into clonotypes with MiXCR by TCRdb, which kept only in-frame beta chains. Rows merge per CDR3 protein into single entries with the most common DNA and genes. This sample comprises roughly 670,000 distinct CDR3 sequences, around 14% of them detected only once. Around 0.79% of the sample goes to the ten largest clones. The label giving this sample's treatment or condition can be read as: allogeneic hematopoietic cell transplantation with graft depleted of TCRalphabeta T cells and CD19 B cells.

The source was PBMCs, collected before TCRalphabeta/CD19-depleted stem cell transplant. The receptor set was obtained from a girl aged 2 to 10 with congenital amegakaryocytic thrombocytopenia, due to receive a stem cell transplant.

The table lists this clonotype with many counts. The chain employs TRBV5-1 and TRBJ2-3, with D unresolved. The length of the CDR3 is 17 residues. Germline V CDR1 and CDR2: SGHRS, YFSETQ. Trimming removed 2 bases from V and 2 bases from J, with 18 bases in between. The CDR3 sequence: CASSLPHAEASTDTQYF. CDR3 sequence (DNA): TGCGCCAGCAGCTTACCACACGCCGAAGCCTCCACAGATACGCAGTATTTT.

In this sample, this clonotype turned up a few times. This rearrangement joins TRBV20-1 to TRBJ2-7; 13 bases map to TRBD2. The CDR3 extends over 17 amino acids. The V gene's germline CDR1 is DFQATT and CDR2 SNEGSKA (reference sequence). Trimming cost V 7 bases and J 6 bases; bases outside gene matches: 18. The CDR3 bases are TGCAGTGTTGCTTCGGGACTAGCGGGAAGAGTCTCTCTCGAGCAGTACTTC. Amino acids: CSVASGLAGRVSLEQYF.

Regarding this clonotype: A single base separates this from a much larger clone, so it may be a read error. The rearrangement uses TRBV2 and TRBJ2-4, with TRBD1 identical over 8 bases. J was trimmed by 9 bases and V by 5 bases; bases with no gene match: 9. The CDR3 totals 14 residues. Germline lookup yields CDR1 SNHLY and CDR2 FYNNEI. CDR3 loop: CASSSIGQGVIQYF. For the CDR3, the DNA is TGTGCCAGCAGTTCGATTGGACAGGGTGTCATTCAGTACTTC.

This clonotype was picked up many times. The genes are TRBV20-1 and TRBJ2-3; D ambiguous. Germline V lookup: CDR1 DFQATT, CDR2 SNEGSKA (reference sequence). With 2 bases removed from V and 5 bases from J, the gap between germline ends came to 5 bases. The CDR3 has 11 amino acids. CDR3 sequence: CSARYRDTQYF. CDR3 in DNA: TGCAGTGCTAGATACCGAGATACGCAGTATTTT.

This clonotype was observed many times. The J gene is TRBJ2-7, the V gene TRBV27; D is possibly TRBD1 (6 bases). This CDR3 is 13 amino acids long. Between the trimmed V and J ends, which lost 6 bases and 3 bases, there was a span of 12 bases. Germline V CDR1 and CDR2: MNHEY, SMNVEV (reference sequence). Written as DNA, the CDR3 is TGTGCCAGCAGAACAGGGTCGGGCTACGAGCAGTACTTC. Translated, it gives CASRTGSGYEQYF.

This clonotype has ten or more counts. This sequence may be a read error, since a much larger clone differs from it by one base. V gene TRBV9 combines with J gene TRBJ2-1; D gene unclear. This CDR3 is 13 amino acids long. The V gene lost 0 bases and the J gene lost 2 bases, with 3 bases spanning the gap. The V gene's germline CDR1 is SGDLS and CDR2 YYNGEE. CDR3 residues: CASSVGAYNEQFF. CDR3 nucleotides: TGTGCCAGCAGCGTAGGAGCCTACAATGAGCAGTTCTTC.

Many counts were recorded for this clonotype. V usage is TRBV4-2 and J usage is TRBJ2-7, with TRBD2 identical over 14 bases. CDR3 length equals 18 residues. Germline-derived CDR1 and CDR2 are LGHNA and YNFKEQ. Unmatched junction bases numbered 8, after V lost 2 bases and J lost 2 bases. CDR3 loop: CASSQTGLAGGGTYEQYF. For the CDR3, the DNA is TGTGCCAGCAGCCAAACCGGACTAGCGGGAGGCGGGACCTACGAGCAGTACTTC.

This clonotype was observed at least ten times. The rearrangement uses TRBV14 and TRBJ1-6; D is perhaps TRBD1 (5 bases). Germline-derived CDR1 and CDR2 are SGHDN and FVKESK. V gave up 1 base and J gave up 9 bases, with 7 bases separating them. This CDR3 spans 13 amino acids. DNA for the CDR3: TGTGCCAGCAGCCAAGCTAGGGGTTCACCCCTCCACTTT. Residues: CASSQARGSPLHF.

The V call is TRBV20-1, the J call TRBJ2-7; TRBD1 aligns across 10 bases. This CDR3 is 14 amino acids long. Germline V gene sequence: CDR1 DFQATT, CDR2 SNEGSKA (reference sequence). V trimming: 3 bases; J trimming: 5 bases; junction bases outside the gene matches: 7. In DNA form, the CDR3 reads TGCAGTGCTAGTGGGGGACAGGGGAGAAACGAGCAGTACTTC. Encoded protein: CSASGGQGRNEQYF.

This clonotype was counted between two and nine times. V and J are TRBV4-1 and TRBJ2-1; 9 bases line up with TRBD1. This CDR3 spans 16 amino acids. Losses at the gene ends were 2 bases for V and 3 bases for J; bases not matched to a gene: 5. In germline, CDR1 is MGHRA, CDR2 YSYEKL. The CDR3 DNA follows: TGCGCCAGCAGCCAACCGGGACAGGGAATCTACAATGAGCAGTTCTTC. It yields the protein CASSQPGQGIYNEQFF.

This clonotype was observed a few times. V is TRBV5-1 and J is TRBJ2-3; D not resolved. The V end was cut by 3 bases, the J end by 7 bases, with 15 bases between. The CDR3 contains 14 residues. Germline CDR1 SGHRS, CDR2 YFSETQ. The CDR3 DNA reads as TGCGCCAGCAGCTCGGACCCCTTTCTAAATACGCAGTATTTT. Translated: CASSSDPFLNTQYF.

The V call is TRBV11-2, the J call TRBJ2-1, with 13 bases aligning to TRBD2. With 3 bases clipped from V and 6 bases from J, the junction kept 5 bases outside the gene matches. Germline values: CDR1 SGHAT, CDR2 FQNNGV. The CDR3 length is 16 residues. Here the CDR3 reads CASSFPTSGRGNEQFF. CDR3 bases: TGTGCCAGCAGCTTTCCTACTAGCGGGAGGGGCAATGAGCAGTTCTTC. The whole variable domain, filled in from reference TRBV11-2 and TRBJ2-1, reads EAGVAQSPRYKIIEKRQSVAFWCNPISGHATLYWYQQILGQGPKLLIQFQNNGVVDDSQLPKDRFSAERLKGVDSTLKIQPAKLEDSAVYLCASSFPTSGRGNEQFFGPGTRLTVL.

The V and J genes are TRBV5-5 and TRBJ2-3, with 7 bases that match TRBD2. The CDR3 runs 17 residues. The germline gives CDR1 SGHKS, CDR2 YYEKEE (reference sequence). J lost 3 bases, V lost 4 bases, and 14 bases had no gene match. CDR3 in amino acids: CASSPSGREMGTDTQYF. The CDR3 DNA reads as TGTGCCAGCAGCCCCTCAGGGCGGGAGATGGGAACAGATACGCAGTATTTT.